This T cell receptor beta chain appears in the sequencing data of a study of CXCR3-negative and CXCR3-positive naive CD8 T cells. Study-wide results and limits: Memory CD8+ cells showed much lower diversity, while both naive subsets were comparably high.

Germline assignment: CDR1 SQVTM and CDR2 ANQGSEA. The CDR3 is made up of 12 amino acids. As regards this clonotype: Its antigen is unidentified.

Researchers prepared the TRB cDNA libraries using 5' RACE with UMI labels. TCRdb reprocessed the 5' RACE reads and keeps a single row for each CDR3 protein, giving no DNA. Recorded for this sample: tens of thousands of distinct CDR3 sequences. Sequencing was done on a sample of memory CD8+ T cells from blood. The chain combines TRBV29-1 with TRBJ2-3. The receptor's source is a human donor in good health. Some clones in this sample may be carry-over from other donors' samples. CDR3 sequence: CSVEDGTDTQYF.